This TCR beta chain originates from a study of blood T cells in healthy people across ages. In the case of this clonotype: Its antigen is still unknown.

The authors ran a second PCR of about 6 to 11 cycles using a sample-barcoded 5' primer and a J-beta primer mix. Each cDNA molecule was tagged by a template-switch adaptor that had 12 random nucleotides. TCRdb called the 5' RACE reads again in MiXCR, with one record for every CDR3 protein. The table has 1.8 million or so distinct CDR3 sequences, roughly two fifths seen once. General study findings and limits: TCR beta diversity tracked closely with naive T cell percentage.

Germline V gene lookup returns CDR1 LGHDT and CDR2 YNNKEL (reference sequence). The CDR3 extends over 13 amino acids. J lost 6 bases, V lost 4 bases, and 6 bases had no gene match. V and J are TRBV3-1 and TRBJ2-7, with TRBD1 matching 7 bases. This clonotype was sampled from a human donor in good health. The source material was blood. The CDR3 sequence: CASSRQGRGEQYF. For the CDR3, the DNA is TGTGCCAGCAGCCGACAGGGTAGGGGCGAGCAGTACTTC.